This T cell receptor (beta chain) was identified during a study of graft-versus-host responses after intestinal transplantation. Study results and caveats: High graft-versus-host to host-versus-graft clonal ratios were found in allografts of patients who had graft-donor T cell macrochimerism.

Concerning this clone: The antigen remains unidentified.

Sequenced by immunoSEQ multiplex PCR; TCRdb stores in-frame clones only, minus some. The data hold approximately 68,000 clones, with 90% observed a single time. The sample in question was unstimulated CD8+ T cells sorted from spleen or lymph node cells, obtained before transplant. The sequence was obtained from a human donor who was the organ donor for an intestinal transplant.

CDR3 sequence: CASTPSIGDRGFGYTF. For the CDR3, the DNA is TGTGCCAGCACCCCCTCGATCGGGGACAGGGGCTTTGGCTACACCTTC. V usage is TRBV2 and J usage is TRBJ1-2; 10 bases line up with TRBD1. CDR1 is SNHLY, CDR2 FYNNEI, per germline. The CDR3 sequence is 16 residues long. V shed 7 bases, J shed 7 bases, and the junction held 15 bases outside the gene matches.